This TCR beta chain was obtained from a study of T cell responses to AZD1222 COVID-19 vaccine. Study conclusions and caveats: Repertoire collection took place solely once the T cell response had peaked. Reportedly, close to half of spike-specific TCRs are directed against unmutated variant regions. Spike-wide coverage was observed for vaccine-associated CD4 TCRs, with dominant responses at 160-218 and 743-854.

Germline V gives CDR1 MDHEN, CDR2 SYDVKM. This CDR3 is built from 16 residues. The trim removed 5 bases at V and 6 bases at J, leaving 10 bases unmatched. The protocol was immunoSEQ multiplex PCR, while the TCRdb copy is restricted to in-frame clones and leaves out a portion. The sample lists 150,000 to 170,000 clones, approximately 90% occurring once. On this clone itself: Its antigen is not identified.

The rearrangement joins TRBV28 to TRBJ1-5; TRBD1 matches at 10 bases. Sample: peripheral blood, taken on day 0 of AZD1222 vaccination. The TCR comes from an adult in good health. The CDR3 spells CASSPLLGQGSQPQHF. DNA of the CDR3: TGTGCCAGCAGTCCCCTCCTGGGACAGGGGTCTCAGCCCCAGCATTTT.